Listed below are T cell receptor beta chains from one sample, sequenced in a study of quantifying T cell responses using KT2 cells. TCRdb re-called the UMI-ligation and nested PCR reads with MiXCR, one entry per CDR3 protein. Of tens of thousands of distinct CDR3 sequences detected, 6% to 8% appear once; the ten largest clones hold about a sixth. Sequences were obtained from PBMCs spiked with cells of the T cell clone KT2. These receptors all stem from a human donor. Each CDR3 is given with its conserved first and last residue.

TRBV14	TRBJ2-7	CASSQWSREAGEQYF
TRBV6-5	TRBJ1-4	CASSLALSEKLFF
TRBV29-1	TRBJ2-1	CSGGGGVNNEQFF
TRBV7-6	TRBJ2-1	CASSLFRPGGYNEQFF
TRBV6-5	TRBJ1-1	CASSYSDRGTEAFF
TRBV20-1	TRBJ2-3	CSALTGGTDTQYF
TRBV20-1	TRBJ2-7	CSARDDHEQYF
TRBV29-1	TRBJ1-2	CSVYTGGKYGYTF
TRBV2	TRBJ2-5	CASRGATQWTQYF
TRBV2	TRBJ2-1	CASSEERDEQFF
TRBV20-1	TRBJ2-1	CSAEPSYAYNEQFF
TRBV16	TRBJ1-4	CASSQLPLAPTNEKLFF
TRBV6-5	TRBJ1-1	CASSYSTGSNTEAFF
TRBV5-1	TRBJ1-1	CASSFRVDTEAFF
TRBV6-5	TRBJ1-1	CAGCAVMNTEAFF
TRBV6-1	TRBJ1-5	CASKDLSSNQPQHF
TRBV4-2	TRBJ2-1	CASSPEVQGILYNEQFF
TRBV19	TRBJ2-7	CASSINWEDSYEQYF
TRBV10-3	TRBJ2-7	CAISEPSRGLGSYEQYF
TRBV2	TRBJ2-3	CASSRSGLSTDTQYF
TRBV2	TRBJ2-5	CASSRDFQETQYF
TRBV6-2/TRBV6-3	TRBJ2-2	CASSYRDTGELFF
TRBV7-9	TRBJ2-1	CASSLGNYNEQFF
TRBV6-2/TRBV6-3	TRBJ2-7	CASMGRSGDSYEQYF
TRBV20-1	TRBJ2-1	CSARAMDRAYNEQFF
TRBV4-1	TRBJ2-3	CASSQELVDTQYF
TRBV29-1	TRBJ2-3	CSVEAPGRRTQYF
TRBV29-1	TRBJ1-1	CSVRALNTEAFF
TRBV7-2	TRBJ1-1	CASSSYFRDTEAFF
TRBV4-1	TRBJ2-2	CASSPSSAERRSGELFF
TRBV20-1	TRBJ1-2	CSGWSQGDRNYGYTF
TRBV20-1	TRBJ1-5	CSASARGGQPQHF
TRBV5-4	TRBJ2-3	CASSLDVWGADTQYF
TRBV7-6	TRBJ2-4	CASSLISGQGNIQYF
TRBV4-1	TRBJ2-1	CASSQDGGWNNEQFF
TRBV2	TRBJ2-3	CASSETSITDTQYF
TRBV7-9	TRBJ1-1	CASSLEQGMNTEAFF
TRBV7-9	TRBJ1-1	CASSSYPNTEAFF
TRBV20-1	TRBJ1-1	CSPGLSRGEAFF
TRBV20-1	TRBJ1-5	CSARTGFRPQHF
TRBV13	TRBJ2-1	CASREDRDEQFF
TRBV2	TRBJ2-2	CASIGQSNTGELFF
TRBV2	TRBJ1-6	CASRTGTGSNSPLHF
TRBV18	TRBJ1-1	CASSPQVGNTEAFF
TRBV5-1	TRBJ2-1	CASSLVASGGNEQFF
TRBV12-3/TRBV12-4	TRBJ1-6	CASSGGSGRTHSPLHF
TRBV2	TRBJ2-7	CASSLDRGSYEQYF
TRBV7-2	TRBJ2-5	CASSFQSGPETQYF
TRBV7-9	TRBJ2-7	CASSSRLAGEDLYEQYF